This is a list of T cell receptor beta chains from one sample in a study of blood T cell repertoires in COVID-19. Data came from immunoSEQ multiplex PCR; TCRdb stores just in-frame clones and leaves some out. This table holds around 110,000 clones, more than 70% found once. Sequencing input: peripheral blood. The receptors were sampled from a man aged 70-80 years with acute or convalescent COVID-19. Each CDR3 is given with its conserved first and last residue. The order of the fields is J gene, D gene, V gene, CDR3 protein. D genes are given only for firm matches.

J: TRBJ1-1; D: .; V: TRBV4-3; CDR3: CASSQERNTEAFF
J: TRBJ1-3; D: .; V: TRBV27; CDR3: CASSPIAFSGNTIYF
J: TRBJ2-1; D: .; V: TRBV5-4; CDR3: CASSLGGEAYNEQFF
J: TRBJ1-2; D: .; V: TRBV7-9; CDR3: CASSLSGNSYGYTF
J: TRBJ2-7; D: TRBD1; V: TRBV14; CDR3: CASSQGTGAGRAYEQYF
J: TRBJ2-7; D: .; V: TRBV5-4; CDR3: CASSFENYEQYF
J: TRBJ2-3; D: .; V: TRBV3-1/TRBV3-2; CDR3: CASSLTGSTDTQYF
J: TRBJ2-2; D: TRBD1; V: TRBV6-4; CDR3: CASSEFGTGGSFTGELFF
J: TRBJ1-5; D: .; V: TRBV18; CDR3: CASSTGVGNQPQHF
J: TRBJ1-2; D: .; V: TRBV3-1/TRBV3-2; CDR3: CASSQAEGNGYTF
J: TRBJ1-1; D: .; V: TRBV12-3/TRBV12-4; CDR3: CASSLDRSEAFF
J: TRBJ1-6; D: TRBD1; V: TRBV2; CDR3: CASSPGQGSYNSPLHF
J: TRBJ2-2; D: TRBD2; V: TRBV6-5; CDR3: CATLPRGDGELFF
J: TRBJ1-3; D: .; V: TRBV5-1; CDR3: CASSLAGGTTGNTIYF
J: TRBJ1-2; D: TRBD1; V: TRBV29-1; CDR3: CSVMGQGESGYTF
J: TRBJ1-6; D: .; V: TRBV19; CDR3: CASSSESSYNSPLHF
J: TRBJ2-2; D: .; V: TRBV6-4; CDR3: CASKRFWNTGELFF
J: TRBJ2-7; D: TRBD1; V: TRBV19; CDR3: CASKGATYEQYF
J: TRBJ2-1; D: TRBD1; V: TRBV7-2; CDR3: CASSRDRDNYNEQFF
J: TRBJ2-5; D: .; V: TRBV18; CDR3: CASSRSETQYF
J: TRBJ1-2; D: .; V: TRBV29-1; CDR3: CSVGDSNYGYTF
J: TRBJ2-7; D: .; V: TRBV7-2; CDR3: CASSELFEQYF
J: TRBJ1-3; D: .; V: TRBV29-1; CDR3: CSVSRGSGNTIYF
J: TRBJ2-2; D: TRBD2; V: TRBV18; CDR3: CASSPRSGGANTGELFF
J: TRBJ2-3; D: TRBD1; V: TRBV6-5; CDR3: CASGDRAPGADTQYF
J: TRBJ1-1; D: TRBD1; V: TRBV5-1; CDR3: CASSQGTGRTEAFF
J: TRBJ2-7; D: .; V: TRBV3-1/TRBV3-2; CDR3: CASTLGGGLYEQYF
J: TRBJ2-3; D: .; V: TRBV6-2/TRBV6-3; CDR3: CASSPSWRADTQYF
J: TRBJ1-1; D: .; V: TRBV3-1/TRBV3-2; CDR3: CASGEWTEAFF
J: TRBJ2-7; D: .; V: TRBV19; CDR3: CASSIDPRGYEQYF
J: TRBJ2-5; D: TRBD1; V: TRBV25-1; CDR3: CASSDPGTVTETQYF
J: TRBJ2-1; D: TRBD1; V: TRBV4-1; CDR3: CASSHQGAGDEQFF